What follows is one T cell receptor beta chain and its context. This clonotype was observed a few times. Its antigen is not yet known. No much larger clone is present one base from it, and per-base qualities are unavailable. The library was built by means of 5' RACE. The instrument was an Illumina MiSeq. TCRdb passed the public sequencing reads through fastp at Q25 and MiXCR, retaining productive beta sequences. Rows are combined by CDR3 protein, so each entry shows the most common genes and DNA. The sample includes 30,000 to 35,000 distinct CDR3 sequences, with about 9.6% observed a single time. The ten largest clones add up to 2% to 2.5% of the sample. The sample belongs to a study of chronic HIV infection and antiretroviral therapy (dated by TCRdb to between 2014 and 2017). For CDR1 and CDR2, the germline V gene (reference sequence) lists MNHNY and SVGAGI. Relative to germline, V is 5 bases shorter and J is 5 bases shorter, with 5 bases between their ends. The CDR3, cysteine through phenylalanine, is 11 amino acids long. Of all the DNA, just the CDR3 is kept, 33 bases in frame from base 1.

This clonotype was obtained from an adult who had HIV and had not received antiretroviral therapy, or was an uninfected healthy control (not recorded which). Sequenced: peripheral blood. This chain joins TRBV6-6 to TRBJ2-3; the D gene is not confidently resolved. CDR3 loop: CASSPLDTQYF. The DNA reads TGTGCCAGCAGTCCTCTAGATACGCAGTATTTT.